Presented here are 9 T cell receptor beta chains from one specimen sequenced in a study of blood T cell repertoires in COVID-19. Sequencing was performed with immunoSEQ multiplex PCR; in TCRdb, only in-frame clones are kept and a portion is missing. There are under 250,000 clones in the sample; 83% occur only once, and 2.5% to 3% lies in the top ten. The sequenced sample consisted of peripheral blood. The receptors derive from a woman in her 70s with active or convalescent COVID-19.

This chain links TRBV7-3 with TRBJ2-3, with 8 bases identical to TRBD2. The CDR3 totals 15 residues. Germline CDR1 and CDR2: SGHTA and FQGTGA. After removal of 2 bases from V and 1 base from J, the junction contained 2 bases not matched to a gene. CDR3 region: CASSLWRGGTDTQYF. As DNA, the CDR3 is TGTGCCAGCAGCTTATGGCGGGGGGGCACAGATACGCAGTATTTT.

This chain uses TRBV11-3 with TRBJ2-2; D is possibly TRBD2 (5 bases). Germline CDR1 and CDR2: SGHNT and YENEEA. V was cut by 3 bases and J by 7 bases, with 15 bases left in between. This CDR3 has 15 amino acids. The CDR3 nucleotides read TGTGCCAGCAGCTTGGGAGACACGAGGAACGGGGAGCTGTTTTTT. Its protein product is CASSLGDTRNGELFF.

The chain employs TRBV7-3 and TRBJ1-2; D is perhaps TRBD1 (5 bases). CDR1 is SGHTA, CDR2 FQGTGA, per germline. This CDR3 region has 13 residues. Trimming took off 2 bases at V and 7 bases at J, with 11 bases between the two ends. The CDR3: CASSLPGRVGYTF. DNA of the CDR3: TGTGCCAGCAGCTTACCAGGGCGAGTTGGCTACACCTTC.

The V call is TRBV29-1, the J call TRBJ2-5; the match to TRBD1 covers 10 bases. Germline values: CDR1 SQVTM, CDR2 ANQGSEA. The CDR3 extends over 15 amino acids. Losses at the gene ends were 7 bases for V and 4 bases for J; bases not matched to a gene: 12. In DNA, the CDR3 is TGCAGCGCTTGGGGACTCGGACAGGGGGGAGAGACCCAGTACTTC. Its translation is CSAWGLGQGGETQYF.

The chain recombines TRBV3-1 (or the pseudogene TRBV3-2) with TRBJ2-5; D possibly corresponds to TRBD2 (5 bases). The V and J ends lost 4 bases and 3 bases respectively, with 6 bases between them. The CDR3 totals 12 residues. Per the germline V gene, CDR1 is LGHDT and CDR2 is YNNKEL (reference sequence). The CDR3, as DNA: TGTGCCAGCAGCCCCGGGGAAGAGACCCAGTACTTC. This sequence encodes CASSPGEETQYF.

J is TRBJ2-6 and V is TRBV4-1; D may be TRBD1 (6 bases). CDR1 is MGHRA, CDR2 YSYEKL, per germline. Trimming took off 0 bases at V and 15 bases at J, with 18 bases between the two ends. The CDR3 extends over 15 amino acids. The DNA for the CDR3 is TGCGCCAGCAGCCAAGAAGGAACAGGGTCCCTAGGCCTGACTTTC. It yields the protein CASSQEGTGSLGLTF.

The chain links TRBV9 to TRBJ2-3; 7 bases line up with TRBD2. CDR1 is SGDLS, CDR2 YYNGEE, per germline. The CDR3 is 17 amino acids. Trimming at V came to 3 bases and at J to 3 bases, leaving 13 bases not matched to a gene. The DNA for the CDR3 is TGTGCCAGCAGCGCAGACTGGGGAGGGTCTCCAACAGATACGCAGTATTTT. It is translated as CASSADWGGSPTDTQYF.

The CDR3: CASSVGGSPPLHF. Written as DNA, the CDR3 is TGTGCCAGCAGCGTTGGGGGGAGCCCACCCCTCCACTTT. V usage is TRBV7-2 and J usage is TRBJ1-6, with a weak D call TRBD1 (5 bases). With 5 bases removed from V and 11 bases from J, the gap between germline ends came to 13 bases. Germline loops: CDR1 SGHTA, CDR2 FQGNSA. The CDR3 has 13 residues.

The CDR3 bases are TGCGCCAGCAGCTTACTAGCGGGCGGGGTCAAAAACATTCAGTACTTC. This encodes CASSLLAGGVKNIQYF. The rearrangement joins TRBV5-1 to TRBJ2-4, with 9 nucleotides matching TRBD2. The germline CDR1 and CDR2 sequences are SGHRS and YFSETQ. CDR3 size: 16 residues. V shed 2 bases and J 3 bases; nucleotides not matched to a gene: 6.